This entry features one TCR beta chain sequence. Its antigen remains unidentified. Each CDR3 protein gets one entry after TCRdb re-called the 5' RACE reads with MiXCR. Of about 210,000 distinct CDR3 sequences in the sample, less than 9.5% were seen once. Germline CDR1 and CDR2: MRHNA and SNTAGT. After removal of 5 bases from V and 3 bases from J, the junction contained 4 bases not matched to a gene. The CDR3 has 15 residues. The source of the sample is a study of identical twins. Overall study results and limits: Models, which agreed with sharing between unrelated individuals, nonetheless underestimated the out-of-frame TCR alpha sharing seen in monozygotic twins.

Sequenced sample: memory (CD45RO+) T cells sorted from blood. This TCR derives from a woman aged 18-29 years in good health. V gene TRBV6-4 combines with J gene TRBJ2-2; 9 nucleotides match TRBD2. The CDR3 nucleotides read TGTGCCAGCAGTAGACTAGCGGAACACACCGGGGAGCTGTTTTTT. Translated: CASSRLAEHTGELFF.